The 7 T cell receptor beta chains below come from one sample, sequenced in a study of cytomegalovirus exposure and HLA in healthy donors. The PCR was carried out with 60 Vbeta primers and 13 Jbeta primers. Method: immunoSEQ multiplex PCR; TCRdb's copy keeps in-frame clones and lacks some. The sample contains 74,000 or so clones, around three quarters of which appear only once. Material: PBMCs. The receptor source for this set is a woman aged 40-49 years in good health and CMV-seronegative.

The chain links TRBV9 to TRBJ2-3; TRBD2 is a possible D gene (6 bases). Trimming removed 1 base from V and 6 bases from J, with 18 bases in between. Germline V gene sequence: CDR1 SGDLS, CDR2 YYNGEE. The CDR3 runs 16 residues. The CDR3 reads CASSVSTSSLGDTQYF. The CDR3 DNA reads TGTGCCAGCAGCGTATCAACTAGCTCCTTGGGGGATACGCAGTATTTT. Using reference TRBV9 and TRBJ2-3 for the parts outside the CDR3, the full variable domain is DSGVTQTPKHLITATGQRVTLRCSPRSGDLSVYWYQQSLDQGLQFLIQYYNGEERAKGNILERFSAQQFPDLHSELNLSSLELGDSALYFCASSVSTSSLGDTQYFGPGTRLTVL.

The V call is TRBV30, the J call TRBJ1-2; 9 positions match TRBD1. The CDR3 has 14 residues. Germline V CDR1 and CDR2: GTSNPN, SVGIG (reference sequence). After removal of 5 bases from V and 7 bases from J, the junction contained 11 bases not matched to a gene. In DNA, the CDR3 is TGTGCCTGGGCTACGATAACAGGGGGCGCTGGCTACACCTTC. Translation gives CAWATITGGAGYTF. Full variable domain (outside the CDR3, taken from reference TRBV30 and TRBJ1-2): SQTIHQWPATLVQPVGSPLSLECTVEGTSNPNLYWYRQAAGRGLQLLFYSVGIGQISSEVPQNLSASRPQDRQFILSSKKLLLSDSGFYLCAWATITGGAGYTFGSGTRLTVV.

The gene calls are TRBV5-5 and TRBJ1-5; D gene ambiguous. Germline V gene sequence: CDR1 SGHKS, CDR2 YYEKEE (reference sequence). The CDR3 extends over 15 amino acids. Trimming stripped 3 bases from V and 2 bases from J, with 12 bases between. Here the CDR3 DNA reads TGTGCCAGCAGCTACGTGGGCGGGGGCAATCAGCCCCAGCATTTT. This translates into CASSYVGGGNQPQHF.

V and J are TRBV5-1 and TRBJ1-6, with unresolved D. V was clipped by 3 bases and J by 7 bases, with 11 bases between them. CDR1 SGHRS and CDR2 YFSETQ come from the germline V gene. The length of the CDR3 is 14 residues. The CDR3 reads CASSSTAENSPLHF. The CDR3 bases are TGCGCCAGCAGCTCGACGGCGGAAAATTCACCCCTCCACTTT.

The CDR3 DNA reads as TGTGCCAGCAGTTACTCAGACAGGGATTCTGGAAACACCATATATTTT. Protein product: CASSYSDRDSGNTIYF. The V gene is TRBV6-6, the J gene TRBJ1-3, with 7 nucleotides matching TRBD1. The CDR3 loop spans 16 amino acids. Germline values: CDR1 MNHNY, CDR2 SVGAGI (reference sequence). V lost 0 bases and J lost 1; bases outside the gene matches: 3.

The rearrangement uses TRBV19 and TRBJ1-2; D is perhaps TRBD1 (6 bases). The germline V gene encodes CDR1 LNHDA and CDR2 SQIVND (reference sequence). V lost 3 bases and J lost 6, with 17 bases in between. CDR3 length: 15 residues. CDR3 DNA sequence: TGTGCCAGTAGTATTCAATGGGACATAACCCATGGCTACACCTTC. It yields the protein CASSIQWDITHGYTF.

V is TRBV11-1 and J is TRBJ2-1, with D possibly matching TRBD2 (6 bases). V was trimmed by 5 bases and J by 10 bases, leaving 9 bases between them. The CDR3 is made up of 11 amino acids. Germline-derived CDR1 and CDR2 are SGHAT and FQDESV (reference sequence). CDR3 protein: CASSPGREQFF. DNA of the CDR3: TGTGCCAGCAGCCCAGGGAGGGAGCAGTTCTTC.